This T cell receptor (beta chain) came from a study of blood T cell repertoires in COVID-19. At the level of the study: COVID-19 samples collected from the United States, Italy and Spain covered acute and convalescent phases.

Deletions cut 4 bases from V and 5 bases from J, with 17 bases between. CDR1 SGHVS and CDR2 FQNEAQ come from the germline V gene. The CDR3 spans 15 residues. The age range of participants was about 18 to 95 years, with residence in some 25 US areas. The protocol was immunoSEQ multiplex PCR, while the TCRdb copy is restricted to in-frame clones and leaves out a portion. This table has more than 100,000 clones, about four fifths appearing once. The chain recombines TRBV7-8 with TRBJ2-5; tentatively, D is TRBD1 (5 bases). Specimen: PBMCs or T cells enriched from blood (not recorded which). The receptor was derived from a woman aged 30 to 39 who had recovered from COVID-19. CDR3 sequence reads: CASSSLGPMRETQYF. In nucleotides, the CDR3 is TGTGCCAGCAGCTCATTGGGGCCCATGCGGGAGACCCAGTACTTC. The full variable domain, rest sourced from reference TRBV7-8 and TRBJ2-5, is GAGVSQSPRYKVAKRGQDVALRCDPISGHVSLFWYQQALGQGPEFLTYFQNEAQLDKSGLPSDRFFAERPEGSVSTLKIQRTQQEDSAVYLCASSSLGPMRETQYFGPGTRLLVL.